This TCR beta chain appears in the sequencing data of a study of OX40 agonist ivuxolimab in advanced cancers. The CDR3 has 14 residues. J was trimmed by 3 bases and V by 7 bases; bases with no gene match: 5. Per the germline V gene, CDR1 is MNHNS and CDR2 is SASEGT. The data were produced by immunoSEQ multiplex PCR, yet TCRdb's version contains in-frame clones alone and is incomplete. This repertoire shows 15,000 to 25,000 clones, about 83% found once; its top ten account for around 48%. This clonotype was obtained from an adult with an advanced solid tumor such as melanoma, head and neck, liver or kidney cancer. Specimen: CD4+ or CD8+ T cells sorted from blood, collected in a trial of the OX40 agonist ivuxolimab. The chain employs TRBV6-1 and TRBJ2-7; 11 positions match TRBD1. The CDR3 DNA follows: TGTGCCAGCACCTTCGGGACAGGGGGCTACGAGCAGTACTTC. It specifies CASTFGTGGYEQYF.